The 12 T cell receptor beta chains below all came from one sample that was sequenced in a study of T cells after yellow fever vaccination. MiXCR, run by TCRdb on the 5' RACE reads, gives a single entry per CDR3 protein. The profile shows a few hundred thousand distinct CDR3 sequences, about a sixth of them singletons. Sequencing was performed on PBMCs, taken 5 days after the first yellow fever vaccination. These receptors were obtained from a man between 18 and 35 years old who received the YFV17D yellow fever vaccine.

Only a few counts were recorded for this clonotype. This chain connects TRBV12-3 or TRBV12-4 to TRBJ2-7; 9 bases align to TRBD1. The CDR3 sequence is 16 residues long. V was clipped by 8 bases and J by 3 bases; unmatched bases: 14. CDR3 nucleotides: TGTGCCAGCTCAACACCGGGACAGGGCCTACACTACGAGCAGTACTTC. Translated: CASSTPGQGLHYEQYF.

This clonotype appeared a few times. The chain joins TRBV20-1 to TRBJ2-5; D not certain. Trimming shortened V by 3 bases and J by 5 bases, and 10 bases separated the two germline ends. Germline V gene sequence: CDR1 DFQATT, CDR2 SNEGSKA (reference sequence). This CDR3 comprises 12 residues. The CDR3 DNA reads as TGCAGTGCTAGGGGTAGTTCGGAGACCCAGTACTTC. Protein product: CSARGSSETQYF.

The chain combines TRBV7-6 with TRBJ1-1, with unresolved D. The CDR3 covers 13 residues. From germline, CDR1 is SGHVS and CDR2 FNYEAQ. V was trimmed by 2 bases and J by 3 bases, leaving 7 bases between them. The CDR3 spells CASSLSIDTEAFF. CDR3 bases: TGTGCCAGCAGCTTAAGCATAGACACTGAAGCTTTCTTT.

The chain recombines TRBV4-1 with TRBJ1-3; 7 bases are a match to TRBD1. Germline V gene sequence: CDR1 MGHRA, CDR2 YSYEKL. The V and J ends lost 4 bases and 1 base, in that order; junction bases with no gene match: 1. CDR3 length: 14 amino acids. The CDR3 spells CASSRQGSGNTIYF. CDR3 coding DNA: TGCGCCAGCAGCCGACAGGGATCTGGAAACACCATATATTTT.

This clonotype was observed a few times. This chain connects TRBV7-8 to TRBJ2-3; the D call may be TRBD1 or TRBD2 (5 bases each). The CDR3 covers 15 residues. With 5 bases removed from V and 5 bases from J, the gap between germline ends came to 17 bases. CDR1 is SGHVS and CDR2 is FQNEAQ in the germline V gene. The CDR3 DNA sequence: TGTGCCAGCAGCCCCGGGACCCTTAGAGGAGATACGCAGTATTTT. Translating gives CASSPGTLRGDTQYF.

A few counts support this clonotype. The V gene is TRBV10-3, the J gene TRBJ2-3, with 10 bases aligning to TRBD2. The length of the CDR3 is 17 residues. V lost 0 bases to trimming and J lost 1 base; unmatched junction nucleotides: 4. Germline lookup yields CDR1 ENHRY and CDR2 SYGVKD. The CDR3 region has the DNA TGTGCCATCAGTGAGTCGCGCAGCGGGGGGGGCACAGATACGCAGTATTTT. Protein product: CAISESRSGGGTDTQYF.

This clonotype was observed at least ten times. The rearrangement joins TRBV10-2 to TRBJ2-1; a possible D gene is TRBD1 (6 bases). This CDR3 region has 13 residues. CDR1 WSHSY and CDR2 SAAADI come from the germline V gene. V was pared by 11 bases and J by 4 bases, with 15 bases between. The DNA for the CDR3 is TGCGCCGTACTCCGGGACAATTACAATGAGCAGTTCTTC. It encodes CAVLRDNYNEQFF.

This clonotype appeared a few times. The rearrangement links TRBV7-3 to TRBJ2-1; TRBD1 agrees at 8 bases. V gave up 1 base and J gave up 6 bases; unmatched junction bases: 2. This CDR3 comprises 14 residues. Germline CDR1 SGHTA, CDR2 FQGTGA. The CDR3 region is CASSLRTGTNEQFF. The CDR3 bases are TGTGCCAGCAGCTTAAGGACAGGGACCAATGAGCAGTTCTTC.

V gene TRBV5-4 combines with J gene TRBJ2-1; D unresolved. V gave up 5 bases and J gave up 2 bases, with 8 bases separating them. CDR3 length: 13 residues. CDR1 and CDR2 (germline): SGHNT, YYREEE (reference sequence). The CDR3 spells CASSDAPYNEQFF. The CDR3 coding sequence is TGTGCCAGCAGTGACGCCCCCTACAATGAGCAGTTCTTC.

This chain connects TRBV4-1 to TRBJ1-5, with TRBD1 as a possible D gene (5 bases). Per germline, CDR1 MGHRA and CDR2 YSYEKL. The V end lost 3 bases, the J end lost 5 bases, and 17 bases lay between the germline ends. This CDR3 contains 16 residues. CDR3 in amino acids: CASSHPLGSGDQPQHF. Here the CDR3 DNA reads TGCGCCAGCAGCCACCCCCTCGGATCGGGGGATCAGCCCCAGCATTTT.

The CDR3 loop is CASGEENTGELFF. CDR3 DNA: TGTGCCAGCGGGGAGGAGAACACCGGGGAGCTGTTTTTT. This chain joins TRBV12-3 or TRBV12-4 and TRBJ2-2, with TRBD2 as a possible D gene (6 bases). V was clipped by 8 bases and J by 1 base, with 8 bases between them. The CDR3 loop spans 13 amino acids.

The table lists this clonotype with a few counts. The chain employs TRBV6-1 and TRBJ2-5, with D hard to call. Trimming shortened V by 7 bases and J by 4 bases, and 13 bases separated the two germline ends. The CDR3 has 13 amino acids. From germline, CDR1 is MNHNS and CDR2 SASEGT. The CDR3 region has the DNA TGTGCCAGCACCGCTAGTTATAGAGAGACCCAGTACTTC. It specifies CASTASYRETQYF.